These 14 T cell receptor beta chains originate from one sample sequenced in a study of regulatory T cells in long-lasting Graves disease. Time point of the sample: persistent/refractory GD, antithyroid drugs over 5 years with positive TRAb. Preparation of the TCR library used RNA extracted from PBMCs. According to the study, TCR beta libraries were built with iRepertoire HTBI primers and CDR3-region Arm-PCR. From the multiplex PCR reads, TCRdb called clonotypes with MiXCR, one entry per CDR3 protein. The sample has 650,000 to 700,000 distinct CDR3 sequences; approximately 29% are singletons. The sample was peripheral blood mononuclear cells (PBMCs), taken when the disease was refractory, from a patient treated with antithyroid drugs. The receptors shown here come from a female donor with Graves disease.

This clonotype was found once. The V gene is TRBV29-1, the J gene TRBJ1-2; 9 bases match TRBD1. Per germline, CDR1 SQVTM and CDR2 ANQGSEA. The trim removed 7 bases at V and 4 bases at J, leaving 4 bases unmatched. This CDR3 is 12 amino acids long. The CDR3: CSDKTGGYGYTF. DNA of the CDR3: TGCAGCGACAAGACAGGGGGCTATGGCTACACCTTC.

The chain links TRBV6-1 to TRBJ1-1, with D perhaps matching TRBD1 (6 bases). The V and J ends lost 6 bases and 1 base respectively, with 15 bases between them. The V gene's germline CDR1 is MNHNS and CDR2 SASEGT. CDR3 length: 15 residues. CDR3 bases: TGTGCCAGCAGCCGCCACAGGGAGGGGAACACTGAAGCTTTCTTT. It specifies CASSRHREGNTEAFF.

This clonotype was counted only a few times. The CDR3 DNA is TGTGCCAGCAGTGCCGTCCTAGGGGGCCTCACTGAAGCTTTCTTT. Translating it yields CASSAVLGGLTEAFF. This rearrangement joins TRBV6-1 to TRBJ1-1; 7 bases map to TRBD1. The germline V gene encodes CDR1 MNHNS and CDR2 SASEGT. V lost 4 bases, J lost 4 bases, and 9 bases stayed unmatched. The CDR3 spans 15 residues.

The CDR3: CASSLLTSGRVEQYF. CDR3 coding DNA: TGTGCCAGCAGTCTACTGACTAGCGGGAGAGTCGAGCAGTACTTC. V gene TRBV12-3 or TRBV12-4 combines with J gene TRBJ2-7, with 12 bases that match TRBD2. The CDR3 contains 15 residues. V was pared by 5 bases and J by 6 bases, with 8 bases of the junction left unmatched.

This chain uses TRBV29-1 with TRBJ2-7; TRBD2 matches at 12 bases. From germline, CDR1 is SQVTM and CDR2 ANQGSEA. V shed 2 bases and J 2 bases; nucleotides not matched to a gene: 4. This CDR3 comprises 15 residues. The CDR3 sequence: CSVEQGLAGPYEQYF. As DNA, the CDR3 is TGCAGCGTTGAACAAGGACTAGCGGGGCCCTACGAGCAGTACTTC.

The rearrangement joins TRBV5-1 to TRBJ1-1; possibly TRBD1 for D (6 bases). V lost 1 base and J lost 5, with 15 bases in between. Germline CDR1 SGHRS, CDR2 YFSETQ. The CDR3 runs to 15 residues. The CDR3 nucleotides are TGCGCCAGCAGCTTGTCGGACTTGCAGGGGACTGAAGCTTTCTTT. This encodes CASSLSDLQGTEAFF. The full variable domain, completed using reference TRBV5-1 and TRBJ1-1, is KAGVTQTPRYLIKTRGQQVTLSCSPISGHRSVSWYQQTPGQGLQFLFEYFSETQRNKGNFPGRFSGRQFSNSRSEMNVSTLELGDSALYLCASSLSDLQGTEAFFGQGTRLTVV.

This clonotype was recorded many times. As DNA, the CDR3 is TGTGCCAGCAGCCCAGAAGGGACAGTTGGGTATGGCTACACCTTC. It codes for CASSPEGTVGYGYTF. This sequence joins TRBV7-2 and TRBJ1-2; 7 bases are shared with TRBD1. Trimming at V came to 5 bases and at J to 5 bases, leaving 11 bases not matched to a gene. CDR1 and CDR2 (germline): SGHTA, FQGNSA. This CDR3 has 15 amino acids.

This clonotype was recorded many times. The chain uses TRBV11-2 and TRBJ1-1; no definite D call. This CDR3 contains 14 residues. Looked up from germline, CDR1 is SGHAT and CDR2 is FQNNGV. Trimming left V 0 bases short and J 3 bases short, with 8 bases between. CDR3 residues: CASSLEVLHTEAFF. CDR3 bases: TGTGCCAGCAGCTTAGAGGTACTTCACACTGAAGCTTTCTTT. The full variable domain, its missing parts supplied by reference TRBV11-2 and TRBJ1-1, is EAGVAQSPRYKIIEKRQSVAFWCNPISGHATLYWYQQILGQGPKLLIQFQNNGVVDDSQLPKDRFSAERLKGVDSTLKIQPAKLEDSAVYLCASSLEVLHTEAFFGQGTRLTVV.

V gene TRBV6-9 combines with J gene TRBJ2-7, with D perhaps TRBD1 (5 bases). The CDR3 has 18 residues. V dropped 1 base and J dropped 4 bases, with 23 bases sitting between them. CDR1 is MNHGY and CDR2 is SVAAGI in the germline V gene. The CDR3 bases are TGTGCCAGCAGTTATTACGACAGTTTACTCACCAACACATACGAGCAGTACTTC. Its protein product is CASSYYDSLLTNTYEQYF.

The chain uses TRBV7-9 and TRBJ1-4; a weak D match, TRBD1 (5 bases). Trimming removed 5 bases from V and 7 bases from J, with 14 bases in between. The CDR3 is 14 residues long. Germline V lookup: CDR1 SEHNR, CDR2 FQNEAQ (reference sequence). CDR3 sequence (DNA): TGTGCCAGCAGCCTGACCGCGAGGGGTGAAAAACTGTTTTTT. This codes for CASSLTARGEKLFF.

V and J are TRBV20-1 and TRBJ2-5; TRBD1 aligns across 7 bases. The CDR3 sequence is 14 residues long. Unmatched junction bases numbered 8, after V lost 0 bases and J lost 7 bases. CDR1 DFQATT and CDR2 SNEGSKA come from the germline V gene (reference sequence). The CDR3 is CSARDARGQGTQYF. For the CDR3, the DNA is TGCAGTGCTAGAGATGCTAGGGGGCAGGGGACCCAGTACTTC.

The chain joins TRBV10-3 to TRBJ1-1; maybe TRBD1 (6 bases). The CDR3 contains 14 residues. Germline V gene lookup returns CDR1 ENHRY and CDR2 SYGVKD. Between the trimmed V and J ends, which lost 2 bases and 1 base, there was a span of 8 bases. This chain's CDR3 is CAISEMGANTEAFF. CDR3 DNA: TGTGCCATCAGTGAGATGGGGGCGAACACTGAAGCTTTCTTT.

This chain joins TRBV30 and TRBJ1-5; 7 nucleotides match TRBD1. There are 14 residues in the CDR3. Germline loops: CDR1 GTSNPN, CDR2 SVGIG (reference sequence). V lost 3 bases and J lost 5; bases outside the gene matches: 7. For the CDR3, the DNA is TGTGCCTGGAGGGGGGACAGTCTCGATCAGCCCCAGCATTTT. Amino acid sequence: CAWRGDSLDQPQHF.

The chain combines TRBV5-1 with TRBJ1-1, with D possibly being TRBD1 (5 bases). CDR1 and CDR2 (germline): SGHRS, YFSETQ. Between the trimmed V and J ends, which lost 0 bases and 7 bases, there was a span of 7 bases. The CDR3 extends over 12 amino acids. As DNA, the CDR3 is TGCGCCAGCAGCTTGGAAGGGGTTGAAGCTTTCTTT. Protein sequence: CASSLEGVEAFF.